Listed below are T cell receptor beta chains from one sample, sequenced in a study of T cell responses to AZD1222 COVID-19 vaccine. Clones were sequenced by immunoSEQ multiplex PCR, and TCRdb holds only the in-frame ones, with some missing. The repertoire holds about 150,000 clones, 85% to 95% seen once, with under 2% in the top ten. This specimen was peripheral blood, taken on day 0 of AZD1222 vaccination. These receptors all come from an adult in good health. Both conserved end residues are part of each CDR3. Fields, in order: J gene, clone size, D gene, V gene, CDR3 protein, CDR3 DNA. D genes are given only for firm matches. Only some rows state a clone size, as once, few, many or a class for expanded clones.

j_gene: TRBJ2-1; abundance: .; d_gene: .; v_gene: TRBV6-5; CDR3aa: CASTPDSLNEQFF; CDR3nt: TGTGCCAGCACCCCGGACAGCCTGAATGAGCAGTTCTTC
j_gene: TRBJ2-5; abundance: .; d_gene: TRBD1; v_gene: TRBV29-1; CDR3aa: CSVGQGMRETQYF; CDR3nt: TGCAGCGTCGGACAGGGGATGAGAGAGACCCAGTACTTC
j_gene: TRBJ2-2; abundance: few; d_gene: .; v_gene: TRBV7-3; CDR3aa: CASSLTGLDTGELFF; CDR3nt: TGTGCCAGCAGCTTAACGGGGCTGGACACCGGGGAGCTGTTTTTT
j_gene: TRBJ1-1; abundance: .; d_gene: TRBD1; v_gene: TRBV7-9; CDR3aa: CASSPDRSSNTEAFF; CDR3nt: TGTGCCAGCAGCCCGGACAGGTCTTCGAACACTGAAGCTTTCTTT
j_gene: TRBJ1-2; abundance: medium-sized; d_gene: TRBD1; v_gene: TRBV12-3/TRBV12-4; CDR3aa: CASSLQGTYGYTF; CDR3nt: TGTGCCAGCAGTCTACAGGGGACTTATGGCTACACCTTC
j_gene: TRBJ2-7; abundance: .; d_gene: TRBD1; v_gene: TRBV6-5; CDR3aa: CASSPDRVMSREQYF; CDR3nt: TGTGCCAGCAGCCCGGACAGGGTGATGTCGCGCGAGCAGTACTTC
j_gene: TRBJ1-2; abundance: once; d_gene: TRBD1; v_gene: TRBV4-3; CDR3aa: CASSRDRGLYGGYTF; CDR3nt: TGCGCCAGCAGCCGGGACAGGGGGCTTTATGGTGGCTACACCTTC
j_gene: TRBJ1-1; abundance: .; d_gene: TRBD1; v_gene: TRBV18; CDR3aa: CASSPGQDHTEAFF; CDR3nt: TGTGCCAGCTCACCTGGACAGGACCACACTGAAGCTTTCTTT
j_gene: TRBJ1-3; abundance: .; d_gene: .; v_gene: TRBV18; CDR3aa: CASSPGIQTGNTIYF; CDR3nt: TGTGCCAGCTCACCGGGAATCCAGACTGGAAACACCATATATTTT
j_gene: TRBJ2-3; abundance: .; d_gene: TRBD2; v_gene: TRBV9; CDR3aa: CASSESGGTDTQYF; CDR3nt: TGTGCCAGCAGCGAATCGGGAGGTACAGATACGCAGTATTTT
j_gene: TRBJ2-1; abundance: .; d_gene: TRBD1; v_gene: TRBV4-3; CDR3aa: CASSQGDRANEQFF; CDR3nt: TGCGCCAGCAGCCAAGGTGACAGGGCCAATGAGCAGTTCTTC
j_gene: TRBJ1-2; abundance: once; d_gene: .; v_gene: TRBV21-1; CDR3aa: CASSKFGLDRANYGYTF; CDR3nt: TGTGCCAGCAGCAAATTTGGTTTGGACAGAGCTAACTATGGCTACACCTTC
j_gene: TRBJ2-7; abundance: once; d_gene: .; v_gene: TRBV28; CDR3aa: CASSLRVPSSYEQYF; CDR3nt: TGTGCCAGCAGTTTACGGGTTCCTAGCTCCTACGAGCAGTACTTC
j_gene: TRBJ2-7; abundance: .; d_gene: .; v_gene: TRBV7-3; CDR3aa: CASSLTTAYEQYF; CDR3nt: TGTGCCAGCAGCTTAACGACGGCCTACGAGCAGTACTTC
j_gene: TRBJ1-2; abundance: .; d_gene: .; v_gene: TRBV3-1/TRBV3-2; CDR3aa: CASSQGDGSYGYTF; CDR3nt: TGTGCCAGCAGCCAAGGGGACGGATCCTATGGCTACACCTTC
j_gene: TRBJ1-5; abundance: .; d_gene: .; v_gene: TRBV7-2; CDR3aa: CASSLRAASGNQPQHF; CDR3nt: TGTGCCAGCAGCTTACGGGCCGCCTCGGGCAATCAGCCCCAGCATTTT
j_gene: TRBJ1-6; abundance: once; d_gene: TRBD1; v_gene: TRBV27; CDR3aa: CASSPGTVYNSPLHF; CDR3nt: TGTGCCAGCAGCCCCGGGACAGTCTATAATTCACCCCTCCACTTT
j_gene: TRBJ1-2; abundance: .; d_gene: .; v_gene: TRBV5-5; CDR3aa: CASSLGDVGTYGYTF; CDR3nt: TGTGCCAGCAGCTTGGGGGACGTTGGTACTTATGGCTACACCTTC
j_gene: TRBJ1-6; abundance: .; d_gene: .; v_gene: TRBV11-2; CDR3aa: CASSPLRGASNSPLHF; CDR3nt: TGTGCCAGCAGCCCACTACGGGGGGCGAGTAATTCACCCCTCCACTTT
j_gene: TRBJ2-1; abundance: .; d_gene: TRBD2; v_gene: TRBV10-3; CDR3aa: CAISEPGLAGGNEQFF; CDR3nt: TGTGCCATCAGTGAGCCGGGACTAGCGGGGGGGAATGAGCAGTTCTTC
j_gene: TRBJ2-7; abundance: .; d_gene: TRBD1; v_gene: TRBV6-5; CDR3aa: CASSYRTGGYEQYF; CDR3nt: TGTGCCAGCAGTTACAGGACAGGGGGCTACGAGCAGTACTTC
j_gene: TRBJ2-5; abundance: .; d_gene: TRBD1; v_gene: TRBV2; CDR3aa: CASKTGRKETQYF; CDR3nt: TGTGCCAGCAAGACAGGGAGAAAAGAGACCCAGTACTTC
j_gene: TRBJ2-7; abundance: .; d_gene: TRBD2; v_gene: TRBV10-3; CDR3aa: CAISIAGGYEQYF; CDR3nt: TGTGCCATCAGTATAGCGGGAGGCTACGAGCAGTACTTC